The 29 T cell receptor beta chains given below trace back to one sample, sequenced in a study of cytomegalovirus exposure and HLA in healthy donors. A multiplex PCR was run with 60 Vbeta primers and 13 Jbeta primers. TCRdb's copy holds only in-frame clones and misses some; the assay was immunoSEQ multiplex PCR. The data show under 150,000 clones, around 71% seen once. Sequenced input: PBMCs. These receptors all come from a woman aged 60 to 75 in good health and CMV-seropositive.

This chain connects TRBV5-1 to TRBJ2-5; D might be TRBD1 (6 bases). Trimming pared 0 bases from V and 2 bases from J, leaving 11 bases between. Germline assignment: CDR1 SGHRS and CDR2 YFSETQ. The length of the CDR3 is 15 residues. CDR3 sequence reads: CASSLELGGQETQYF. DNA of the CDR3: TGCGCCAGCAGCTTGGAGTTAGGGGGACAAGAGACCCAGTACTTC.

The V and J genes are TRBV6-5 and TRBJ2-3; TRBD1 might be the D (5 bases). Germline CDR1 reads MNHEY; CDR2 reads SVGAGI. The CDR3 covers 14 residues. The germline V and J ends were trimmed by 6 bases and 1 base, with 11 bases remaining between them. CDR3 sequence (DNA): TGTGCCAGCAGCCTCGGACAAGGCACAGATACGCAGTATTTT. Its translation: CASSLGQGTDTQYF.

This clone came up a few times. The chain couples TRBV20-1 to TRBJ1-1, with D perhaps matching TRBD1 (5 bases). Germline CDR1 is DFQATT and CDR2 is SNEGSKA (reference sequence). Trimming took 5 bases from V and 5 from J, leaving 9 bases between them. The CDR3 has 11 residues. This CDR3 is CSAHSGTEAFF. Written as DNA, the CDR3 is TGCAGTGCTCACTCAGGGACTGAAGCTTTCTTT.

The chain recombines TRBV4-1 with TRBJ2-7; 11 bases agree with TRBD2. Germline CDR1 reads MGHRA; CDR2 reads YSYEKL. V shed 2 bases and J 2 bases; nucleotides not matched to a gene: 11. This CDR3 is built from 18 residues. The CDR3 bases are TGCGCCAGCAGCCAAACTTTACTAGCGGGGGATCCTACCTACGAGCAGTACTTC. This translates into CASSQTLLAGDPTYEQYF.

In DNA form, the CDR3 reads TGCGCCAGCAGCCCGGCTGGAGGGAGAACCTACGGGCACACTGAAGCTTTCTTT. It codes for CASSPAGGRTYGHTEAFF. The V call is TRBV4-1, the J call TRBJ1-1, with unresolved D. Trimming shortened V by 4 bases and J by 3 bases, and 24 bases separated the two germline ends. The length of the CDR3 is 18 residues. From germline, CDR1 is MGHRA and CDR2 YSYEKL.

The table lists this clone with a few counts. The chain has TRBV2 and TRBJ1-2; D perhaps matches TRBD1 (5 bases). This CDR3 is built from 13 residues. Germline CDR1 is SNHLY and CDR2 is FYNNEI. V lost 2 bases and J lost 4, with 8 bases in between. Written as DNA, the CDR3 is TGTGCCAGCAGTGAAACAGGCCCCTATGGCTACACCTTC. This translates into CASSETGPYGYTF.

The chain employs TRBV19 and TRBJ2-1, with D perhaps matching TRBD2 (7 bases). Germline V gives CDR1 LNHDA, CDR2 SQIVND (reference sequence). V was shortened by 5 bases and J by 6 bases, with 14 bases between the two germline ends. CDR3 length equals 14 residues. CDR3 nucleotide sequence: TGTGCCAGTAGTCATCGGGGGGCCGCCAATGAGCAGTTCTTC. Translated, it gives CASSHRGAANEQFF.

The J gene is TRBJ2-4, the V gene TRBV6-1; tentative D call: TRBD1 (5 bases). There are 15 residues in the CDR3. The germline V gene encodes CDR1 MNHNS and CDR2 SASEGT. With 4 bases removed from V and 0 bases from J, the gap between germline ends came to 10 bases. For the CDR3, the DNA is TGTGCCAGCAGTGGAACAGGCTTAGCCAAAAACATTCAGTACTTC. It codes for CASSGTGLAKNIQYF.

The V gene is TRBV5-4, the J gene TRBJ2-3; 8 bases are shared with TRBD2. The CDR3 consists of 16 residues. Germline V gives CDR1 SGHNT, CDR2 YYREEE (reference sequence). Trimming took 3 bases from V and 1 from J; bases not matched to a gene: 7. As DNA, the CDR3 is TGTGCCAGCAGCTCGGTAGCGGGGAGGGGCACAGATACGCAGTATTTT. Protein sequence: CASSSVAGRGTDTQYF.

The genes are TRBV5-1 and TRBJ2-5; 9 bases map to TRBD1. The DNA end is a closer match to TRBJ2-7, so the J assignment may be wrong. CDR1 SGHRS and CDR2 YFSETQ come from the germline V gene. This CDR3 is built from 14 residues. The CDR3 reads CASSKGTGTYEQYF. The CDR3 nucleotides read TGCGCCAGCTCCAAGGGGACAGGGACCTACGAGCAGTACTTC.

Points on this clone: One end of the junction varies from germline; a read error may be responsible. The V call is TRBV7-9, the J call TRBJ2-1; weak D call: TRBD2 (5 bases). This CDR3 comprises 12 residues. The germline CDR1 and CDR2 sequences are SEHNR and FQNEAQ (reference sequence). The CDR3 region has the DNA TGTTCCAGCAGCTTAAGGGCGGGTGAGCAGTTCTTC. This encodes CSSSLRAGEQFF.

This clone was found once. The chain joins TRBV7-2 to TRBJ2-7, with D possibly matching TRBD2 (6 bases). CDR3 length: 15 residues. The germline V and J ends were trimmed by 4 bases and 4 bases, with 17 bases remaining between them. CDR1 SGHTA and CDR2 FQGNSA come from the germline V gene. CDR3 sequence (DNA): TGTGCCAGCAGCTCTCGAGGAGGGCGACCTTACGAGCAGTACTTC. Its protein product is CASSSRGGRPYEQYF.

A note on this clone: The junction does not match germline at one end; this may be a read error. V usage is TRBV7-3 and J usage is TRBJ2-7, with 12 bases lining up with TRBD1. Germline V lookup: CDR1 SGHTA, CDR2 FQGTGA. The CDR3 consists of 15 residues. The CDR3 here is CASSLGQGASYEQHF. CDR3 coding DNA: TGTGCCAGCAGCCTGGGACAGGGGGCTTCCTACGAGCAGCACTTC.

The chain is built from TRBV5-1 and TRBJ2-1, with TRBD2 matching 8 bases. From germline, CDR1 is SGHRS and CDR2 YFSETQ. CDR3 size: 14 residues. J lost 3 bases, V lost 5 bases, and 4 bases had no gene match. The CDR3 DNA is TGCGCCAGCAGTAGCGGGGTTAACTACAATGAGCAGTTCTTC. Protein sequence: CASSSGVNYNEQFF. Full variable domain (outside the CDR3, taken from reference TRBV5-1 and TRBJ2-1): KAGVTQTPRYLIKTRGQQVTLSCSPISGHRSVSWYQQTPGQGLQFLFEYFSETQRNKGNFPGRFSGRQFSNSRSEMNVSTLELGDSALYLCASSSGVNYNEQFFGPGTRLTVL.

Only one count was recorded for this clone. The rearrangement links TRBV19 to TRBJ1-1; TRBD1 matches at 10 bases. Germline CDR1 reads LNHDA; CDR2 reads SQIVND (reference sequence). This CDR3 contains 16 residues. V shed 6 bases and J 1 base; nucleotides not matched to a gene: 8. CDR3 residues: CASRSGQGSPNTEAFF. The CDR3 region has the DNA TGTGCCAGTAGATCGGGACAGGGGAGTCCGAACACTGAAGCTTTCTTT. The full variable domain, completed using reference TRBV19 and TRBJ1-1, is DGGITQSPKYLFRKEGQNVTLSCEQNLNHDAMYWYRQDPGQGLRLIYYSQIVNDFQKGDIAEGYSVSREKKESFPLTVTSAQKNPTAFYLCASRSGQGSPNTEAFFGQGTRLTVV.

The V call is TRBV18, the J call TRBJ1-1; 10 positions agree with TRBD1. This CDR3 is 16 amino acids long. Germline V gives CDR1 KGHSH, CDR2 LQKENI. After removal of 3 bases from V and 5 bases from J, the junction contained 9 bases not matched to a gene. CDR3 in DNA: TGTGCCAGCTCACCTCCGACAGGGGGCAGTAGGACTGAAGCTTTCTTT. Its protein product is CASSPPTGGSRTEAFF.

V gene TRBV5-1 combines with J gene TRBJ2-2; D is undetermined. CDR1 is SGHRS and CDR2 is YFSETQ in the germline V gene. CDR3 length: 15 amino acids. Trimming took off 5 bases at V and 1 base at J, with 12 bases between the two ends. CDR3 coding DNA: TGCGCCAGCAGTGATGAGTCACTGAACACCGGGGAGCTGTTTTTT. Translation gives CASSDESLNTGELFF.

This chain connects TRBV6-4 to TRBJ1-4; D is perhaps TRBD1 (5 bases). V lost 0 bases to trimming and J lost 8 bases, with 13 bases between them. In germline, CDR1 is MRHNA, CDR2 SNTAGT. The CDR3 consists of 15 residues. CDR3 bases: TGTGCCAGCAGTGACTCGGGGCAGGGATTGGAAAAACTGTTTTTT. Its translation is CASSDSGQGLEKLFF.

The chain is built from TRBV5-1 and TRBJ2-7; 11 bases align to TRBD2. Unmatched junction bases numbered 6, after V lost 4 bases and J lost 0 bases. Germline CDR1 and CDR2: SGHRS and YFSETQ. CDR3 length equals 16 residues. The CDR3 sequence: CASSLGTSGFSYEQYF. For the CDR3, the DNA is TGCGCCAGCAGCCTAGGGACTAGCGGTTTCTCCTACGAGCAGTACTTC.

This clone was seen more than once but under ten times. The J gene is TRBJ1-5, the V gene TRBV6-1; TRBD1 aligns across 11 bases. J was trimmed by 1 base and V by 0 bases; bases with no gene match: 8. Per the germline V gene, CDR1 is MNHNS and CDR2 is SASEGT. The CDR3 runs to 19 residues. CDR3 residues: CASSEARTGGIVSNQPQHF. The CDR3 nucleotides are TGTGCCAGCAGTGAAGCCCGGACAGGGGGCATAGTGAGCAATCAGCCCCAGCATTTT.

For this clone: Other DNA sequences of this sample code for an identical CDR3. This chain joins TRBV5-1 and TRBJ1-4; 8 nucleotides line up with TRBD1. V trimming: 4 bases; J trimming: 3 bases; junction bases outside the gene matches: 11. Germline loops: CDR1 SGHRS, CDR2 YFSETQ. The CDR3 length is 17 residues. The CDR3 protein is CASSAGTGPGANEKLFF. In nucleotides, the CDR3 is TGCGCCAGCAGCGCCGGGACAGGACCCGGGGCTAATGAAAAACTGTTTTTT.

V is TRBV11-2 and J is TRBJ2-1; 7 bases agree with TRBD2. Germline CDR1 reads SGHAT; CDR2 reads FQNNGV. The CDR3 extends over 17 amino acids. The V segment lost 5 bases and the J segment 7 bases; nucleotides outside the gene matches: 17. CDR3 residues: CASSPDLAAGVLNEQFF. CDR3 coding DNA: TGTGCCAGCAGCCCGGATCTCGCCGCGGGGGTACTTAATGAGCAGTTCTTC.

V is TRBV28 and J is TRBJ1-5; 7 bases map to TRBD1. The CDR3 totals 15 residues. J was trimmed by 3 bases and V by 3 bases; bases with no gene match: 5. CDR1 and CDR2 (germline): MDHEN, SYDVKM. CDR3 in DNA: TGTGCCAGCAGTTTCTCGACAGGGTTCAATCAGCCCCAGCATTTT. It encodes CASSFSTGFNQPQHF.

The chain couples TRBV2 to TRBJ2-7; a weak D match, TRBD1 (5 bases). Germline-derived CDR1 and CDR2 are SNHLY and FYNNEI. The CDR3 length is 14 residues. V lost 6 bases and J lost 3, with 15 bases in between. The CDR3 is CASSLGPQGYEQYF. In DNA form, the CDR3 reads TGTGCCAGCAGCCTCGGGCCTCAGGGCTACGAGCAGTACTTC.

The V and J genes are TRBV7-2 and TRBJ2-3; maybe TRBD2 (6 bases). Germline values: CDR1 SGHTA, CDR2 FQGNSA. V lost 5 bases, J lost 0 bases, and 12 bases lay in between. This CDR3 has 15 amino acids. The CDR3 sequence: CASSQLGGSTDTQYF. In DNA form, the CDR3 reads TGTGCCAGCAGCCAACTGGGGGGTAGCACAGATACGCAGTATTTT.

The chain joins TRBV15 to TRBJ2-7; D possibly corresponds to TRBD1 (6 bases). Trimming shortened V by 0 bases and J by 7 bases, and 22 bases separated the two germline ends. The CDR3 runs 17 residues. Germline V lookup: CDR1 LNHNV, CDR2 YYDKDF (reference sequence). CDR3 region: CATSRDLAGAGSWEQYF. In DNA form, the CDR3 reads TGTGCCACCAGCAGAGATCTGGCAGGGGCCGGGTCCTGGGAGCAGTACTTC.

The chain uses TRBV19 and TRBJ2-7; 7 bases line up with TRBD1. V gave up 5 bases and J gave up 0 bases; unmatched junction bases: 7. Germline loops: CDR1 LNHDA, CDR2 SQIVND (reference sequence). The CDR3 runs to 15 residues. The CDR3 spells CASSRLRDSSYEQYF. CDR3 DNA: TGTGCCAGTAGTCGGCTACGGGACAGCTCCTACGAGCAGTACTTC.

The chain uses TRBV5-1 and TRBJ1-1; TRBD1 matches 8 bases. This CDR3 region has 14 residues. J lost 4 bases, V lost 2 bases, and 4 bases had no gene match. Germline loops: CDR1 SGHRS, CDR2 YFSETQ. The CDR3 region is CASSLDRGTTEAFF. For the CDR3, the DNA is TGCGCCAGCAGCTTAGACAGGGGAACCACTGAAGCTTTCTTT.

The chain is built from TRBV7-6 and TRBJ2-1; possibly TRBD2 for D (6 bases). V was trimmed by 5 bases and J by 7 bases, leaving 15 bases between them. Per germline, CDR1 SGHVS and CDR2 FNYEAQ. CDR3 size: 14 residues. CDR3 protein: CASSRGAGINEQFF. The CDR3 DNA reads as TGTGCCAGCAGCCGCGGGGCAGGGATTAATGAGCAGTTCTTC. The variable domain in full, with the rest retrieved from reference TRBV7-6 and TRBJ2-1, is GAGVSQSPRYKVTKRGQDVALRCDPISGHVSLYWYRQALGQGPEFLTYFNYEAQQDKSGLPNDRFSAERPEGSISTLTIQRTEQRDSAMYRCASSRGAGINEQFFGPGTRLTVL.